Shown below are 11 T cell receptor beta chains from a single sample sequenced in a study of T-cell reconstitution after alpha-beta-depleted transplantation in children (dated by TCRdb to about 2016). Libraries were constructed by PCR. The instrument was an Illumina HiSeq 2500. Molecular barcoding was employed in the preparation of TCR libraries, with unique molecular identifiers being used to normalize TCRbeta repertoire quantification. Through fastp at Q25 and MiXCR, TCRdb rebuilt clones from the public reads, retaining in-frame beta chains. Entries are consolidated by CDR3 protein sequence, retaining the most common genes and DNA. For this sample the table gives roughly 300,000 distinct CDR3 sequences, of which 9.5% to 10% were detected only once. The ten largest clones take up 9.5% to 13% of the sample. The specimen comprised PBMCs from the stem cell graft donor, sampled from the stem cell graft. The receptor set was obtained from a human donor who donated a stem cell graft to a child with SCID.

This chain uses TRBV3-1 with TRBJ2-5; tentatively, D is TRBD1 (5 bases). Germline V CDR1 and CDR2: LGHDT, YNNKEL (reference sequence). This CDR3 comprises 15 residues. V lost 0 bases and J lost 4, with 12 bases in between. The CDR3 nucleotides read TGTGCCAGCAGCCAAGATAGGGGTTCGGGAGAGACCCAGTACTTC. This codes for CASSQDRGSGETQYF.

This clonotype was observed a handful of times. The CDR3 nucleotides read TGCAGCGTTCCGGGAGGGGCAGTGGTAGGCAATGAGCAGTTCTTC. The encoded protein is CSVPGGAVVGNEQFF. This sequence joins TRBV29-1 and TRBJ2-1, with 8 positions matching TRBD2. CDR1 is SQVTM, CDR2 ANQGSEA, per germline. The CDR3 loop spans 15 amino acids. V was clipped by 5 bases and J by 6 bases; unmatched bases: 12.

This clonotype occurred many times. The chain uses TRBV29-1 and TRBJ2-2; D is undetermined. Trimming removed 4 bases from V and 0 bases from J, with 6 bases in between. Germline loops: CDR1 SQVTM, CDR2 ANQGSEA. The CDR3 has 13 amino acids. The CDR3 spells CSVGPTNTGELFF. As DNA, the CDR3 is TGCAGCGTTGGTCCGACGAACACCGGGGAGCTGTTTTTT.

Many counts were recorded for this clonotype. V usage is TRBV29-1 and J usage is TRBJ1-2; D possibly corresponds to TRBD1 (5 bases). Per germline, CDR1 SQVTM and CDR2 ANQGSEA. V lost 4 bases to trimming and J lost 7 bases, with 13 bases between them. The CDR3 consists of 12 residues. The CDR3 here is CSVVITGGGYTF. The CDR3 DNA follows: TGCAGCGTTGTAATAACAGGTGGTGGCTACACCTTC.

Notes on this clonotype: The junction differs from germline at one of its ends, possibly a read error. The chain joins TRBV12-3 or TRBV12-4 to TRBJ2-2; the match to TRBD1 covers 8 bases. The CDR3 is made up of 16 amino acids. The CDR3 sequence: CASSSTRTGNTWELFF. CDR3 sequence (DNA): TGTGCCAGCAGTTCTACTCGGACAGGGAACACCTGGGAGCTGTTTTTT.

The gene calls are TRBV10-3 and TRBJ1-1, with a tentative D call TRBD1 (5 bases). The CDR3 is 15 amino acids. Germline values: CDR1 ENHRY, CDR2 SYGVKD. V lost 4 bases and J 7 bases, leaving 19 bases between the germline ends. The CDR3 DNA reads as TGTGCCATCAGTGGCACCGGGACCCCGGGGGGTGAAGCTTTCTTT. Encoded protein: CAISGTGTPGGEAFF.

This clonotype turned up a few times. This rearrangement joins TRBV6-1 to TRBJ1-1; tentative D call: TRBD1 (5 bases). Germline lookup yields CDR1 MNHNS and CDR2 SASEGT. The V and J ends lost 8 bases and 4 bases respectively, with 20 bases between them. The CDR3 has 15 residues. The CDR3 sequence: CASLTGGWRGTEAFF. CDR3 sequence (DNA): TGTGCCAGCTTGACGGGGGGGTGGCGAGGCACTGAAGCTTTCTTT.

The genes are TRBV27 and TRBJ2-7, with 7 bases identical to TRBD1. Unmatched junction bases numbered 10, after V lost 4 bases and J lost 4 bases. The CDR3 contains 15 residues. From germline, CDR1 is MNHEY and CDR2 SMNVEV (reference sequence). CDR3 region: CASSSTGAPLYEQYF. The CDR3 coding sequence is TGTGCCAGCAGTTCCACAGGGGCCCCATTGTACGAGCAGTACTTC.

There are many counts of this clonotype. The chain employs TRBV20-1 and TRBJ2-2; D unresolved. The CDR3 contains 13 residues. The V end was cut by 4 bases, the J end by 2 bases, with 8 bases between. The V gene's germline CDR1 is DFQATT and CDR2 SNEGSKA (reference sequence). CDR3 bases: TGCAGTGCTACTGGACCAAACACCGGGGAGCTGTTTTTT. It yields the protein CSATGPNTGELFF.

This clonotype turned up a few times. The chain links TRBV6-5 to TRBJ2-6; no reliable D call. The CDR3 has 14 amino acids. Trimming removed 5 bases from V and 2 bases from J, with 7 bases in between. Germline CDR1 and CDR2: MNHEY and SVGAGI. CDR3 residues: CASSLSTGANVLTF. The CDR3 DNA reads TGTGCCAGCAGTCTCTCGACTGGGGCCAACGTCCTGACTTTC.

In its sample, this clonotype was seen many times. This chain joins TRBV3-1 and TRBJ1-2; possible D gene TRBD1, 6 bases. Germline loops: CDR1 LGHDT, CDR2 YNNKEL (reference sequence). CDR3 size: 14 residues. The V end was cut by 2 bases, the J end by 4 bases, with 11 bases between. CDR3 region: CASSQQGSGYGYTF. CDR3 DNA: TGTGCCAGCAGCCAACAGGGGAGTGGCTATGGCTACACCTTC.